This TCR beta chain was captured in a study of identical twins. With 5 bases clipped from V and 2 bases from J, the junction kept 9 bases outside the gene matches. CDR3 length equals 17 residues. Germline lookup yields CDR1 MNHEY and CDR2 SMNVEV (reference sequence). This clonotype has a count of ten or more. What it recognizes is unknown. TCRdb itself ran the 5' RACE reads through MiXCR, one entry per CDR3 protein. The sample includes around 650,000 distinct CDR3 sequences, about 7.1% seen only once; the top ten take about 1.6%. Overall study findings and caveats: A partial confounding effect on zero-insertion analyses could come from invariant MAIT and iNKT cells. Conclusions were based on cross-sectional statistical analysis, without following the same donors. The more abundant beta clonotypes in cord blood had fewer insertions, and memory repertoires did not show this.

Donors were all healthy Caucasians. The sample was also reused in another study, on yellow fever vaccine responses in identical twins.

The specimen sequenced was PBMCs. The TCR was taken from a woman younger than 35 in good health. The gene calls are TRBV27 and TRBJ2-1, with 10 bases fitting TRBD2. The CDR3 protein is CASSPLAGGITYNEQFF. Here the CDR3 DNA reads TGTGCCAGCAGTCCTTTAGCGGGAGGAATCACCTACAATGAGCAGTTCTTC.